Presented here are 10 T cell receptor beta chains from one specimen sequenced in a study of CXCR3-negative and CXCR3-positive naive CD8 T cells. These receptors have no known antigen. Study-wide results and limits: Naive cells with CXCR3 showed TRB CDR3s that were more hydrophobic than those in CXCR3-negative naive cells.

In preparing the TRB cDNA libraries, 5' RACE with UMI labels was used. TCRdb re-called the 5' RACE reads; one entry per CDR3 protein, DNA not given. Its listing shows 150,000 to 160,000 distinct CDR3 sequences. The material sequenced was naive CXCR3+ CD8+ T cells from blood. Sample subset: CD45RO-CCR7+CD27+CD95- naive CD8+ T cells expressing CXCR3 (TNR3+). These receptors all come from a human donor in good health. Some clones in this sample may be carry-over from other donors' samples.

V is TRBV7-9 and J is TRBJ2-3; absent DNA, TCRdb's TRBD1 call cannot be checked. This CDR3 has 16 amino acids. The germline CDR1 and CDR2 sequences are SEHNR and FQNEAQ (reference sequence). CDR3 amino acids: CASSPPWTGSTDTQYF.

CDR3 in amino acids: CASSPAPSYEQYF. The J gene is TRBJ2-7, the V gene TRBV9; the TRBD1 assignment by TCRdb is unverifiable without DNA. This CDR3 spans 13 amino acids. CDR1 SGDLS and CDR2 YYNGEE come from the germline V gene.

J is TRBJ2-7 and V is TRBV5-1; absent DNA, TCRdb's TRBD1 call cannot be checked. Germline assignment: CDR1 SGHRS and CDR2 YFSETQ. The CDR3 loop spans 13 amino acids. Here the CDR3 reads CASSGGDIYEQYF. The complete variable domain, with remaining parts taken from reference TRBV5-1 and TRBJ2-7, reads KAGVTQTPRYLIKTRGQQVTLSCSPISGHRSVSWYQQTPGQGLQFLFEYFSETQRNKGNFPGRFSGRQFSNSRSEMNVSTLELGDSALYLCASSGGDIYEQYFGPGTRLTVT.

The gene calls are TRBV12-3 or TRBV12-4 and TRBJ2-3; there is no DNA to check the TCRdb D call of TRBD1. This CDR3 has 15 amino acids. CDR3 sequence: CASRRRDRGGDTQYF.

The V call is TRBV5-1, the J call TRBJ2-3. Germline V gene sequence: CDR1 SGHRS, CDR2 YFSETQ. This CDR3 spans 11 amino acids. The CDR3 loop is CASSVTDTQYF.

The J gene is TRBJ1-5, the V gene TRBV4-1; as DNA is missing, the TRBD1 call by TCRdb cannot be tested. Germline V gives CDR1 MGHRA, CDR2 YSYEKL. CDR3 length equals 14 residues. This CDR3 reads CASSQAGGFQPQHF.

The rearrangement links TRBV7-9 to TRBJ1-2; TCRdb proposes TRBD1, but this gene call is untestable without DNA. Looked up from germline, CDR1 is SEHNR and CDR2 is FQNEAQ (reference sequence). CDR3 length equals 15 residues. Here the CDR3 reads CASSNGTGTVYGYTF.

This chain connects TRBV14 to TRBJ2-2; TCRdb gives TRBD2 as the D gene, but with no DNA this cannot be confirmed. CDR1 is SGHDN and CDR2 is FVKESK in the germline V gene. The CDR3 sequence is 20 residues long. CDR3 protein: CASSSSAGLAGGYHTGELFF. Full variable domain (missing parts from reference TRBV14 and TRBJ2-2): EAGVTQFPSHSVIEKGQTVTLRCDPISGHDNLYWYRRVMGKEIKFLLHFVKESKQDESGMPNNRFLAERTGGTYSTLKVQPAELEDSGVYFCASSSSAGLAGGYHTGELFFGEGSRLTVL.

The chain employs TRBV25-1 and TRBJ1-1; the TCRdb call, TRBD1, lacks DNA for checking. This CDR3 contains 13 residues. CDR1 and CDR2 (germline): MGHDK, SYGVNS. The CDR3 here is CASSHGQNTEAFF.

The rearrangement uses TRBV28 and TRBJ2-7. The CDR3 has 13 residues. The germline CDR1 and CDR2 sequences are MDHEN and SYDVKM. Here the CDR3 reads CASSFGRNYEQYF. Supplemented by reference TRBV28 and TRBJ2-7, the full variable domain reads DVKVTQSSRYLVKRTGEKVFLECVQDMDHENMFWYRQDPGLGLRLIYFSYDVKMKEKGDIPEGYSVSREKKERFSLILESASTNQTSMYLCASSFGRNYEQYFGPGTRLTVT.